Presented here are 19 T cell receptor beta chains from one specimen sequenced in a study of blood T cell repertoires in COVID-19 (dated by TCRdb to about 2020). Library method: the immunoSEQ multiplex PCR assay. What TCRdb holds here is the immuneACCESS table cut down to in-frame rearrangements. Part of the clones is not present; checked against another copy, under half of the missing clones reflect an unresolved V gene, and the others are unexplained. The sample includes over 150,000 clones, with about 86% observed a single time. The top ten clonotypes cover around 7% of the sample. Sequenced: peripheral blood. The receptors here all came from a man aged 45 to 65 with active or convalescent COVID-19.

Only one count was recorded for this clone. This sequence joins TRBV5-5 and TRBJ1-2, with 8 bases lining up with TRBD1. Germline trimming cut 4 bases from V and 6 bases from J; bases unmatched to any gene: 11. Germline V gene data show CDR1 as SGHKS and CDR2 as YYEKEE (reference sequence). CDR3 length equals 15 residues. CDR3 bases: TGTGCCAGCAGCCCCCTTCGGACAGGGTTCAATGGCTACACCTTC. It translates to CASSPLRTGFNGYTF. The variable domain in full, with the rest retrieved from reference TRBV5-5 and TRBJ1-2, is DAGVTQSPTHLIKTRGQQVTLRCSPISGHKSVSWYQQVLGQGPQFIFQYYEKEERGRGNFPDRFSARQFPNYSSELNVNALLLGDSALYLCASSPLRTGFNGYTFGSGTRLTVV.

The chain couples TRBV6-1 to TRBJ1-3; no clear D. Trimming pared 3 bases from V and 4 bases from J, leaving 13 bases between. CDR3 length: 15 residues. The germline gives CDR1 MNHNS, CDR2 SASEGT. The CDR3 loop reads CASSELKRNGNTIYF. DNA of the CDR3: TGTGCCAGCAGTGAGCTCAAGCGGAACGGAAACACCATATATTTT.

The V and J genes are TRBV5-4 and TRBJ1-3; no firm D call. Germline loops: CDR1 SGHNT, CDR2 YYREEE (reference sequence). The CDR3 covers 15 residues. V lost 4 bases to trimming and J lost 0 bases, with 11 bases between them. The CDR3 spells CASSRELHSGNTIYF. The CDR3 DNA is TGTGCCAGCAGCCGGGAGCTCCACTCTGGAAACACCATATATTTT.

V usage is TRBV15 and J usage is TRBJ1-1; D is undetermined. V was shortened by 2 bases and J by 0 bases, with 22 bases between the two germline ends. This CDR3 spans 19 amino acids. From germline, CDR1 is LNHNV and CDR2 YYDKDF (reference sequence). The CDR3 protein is CATSRRLGPGIGMNTEAFF. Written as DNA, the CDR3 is TGTGCCACCAGCAGACGATTGGGTCCCGGGATTGGAATGAACACTGAAGCTTTCTTT.

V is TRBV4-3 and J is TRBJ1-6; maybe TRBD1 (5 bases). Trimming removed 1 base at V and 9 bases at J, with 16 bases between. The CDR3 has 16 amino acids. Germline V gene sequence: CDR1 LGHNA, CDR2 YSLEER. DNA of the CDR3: TGCGCCAGCAGCCAAGGTCAAGGGGAAATTTTTTCACCCCTCCACTTT. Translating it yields CASSQGQGEIFSPLHF.

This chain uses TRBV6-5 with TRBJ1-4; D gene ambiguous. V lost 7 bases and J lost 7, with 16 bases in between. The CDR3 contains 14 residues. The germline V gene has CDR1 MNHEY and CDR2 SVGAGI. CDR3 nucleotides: TGTGCCAGCAAACGGGCCGCAGAGGGTGAAAAACTGTTTTTT. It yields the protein CASKRAAEGEKLFF.

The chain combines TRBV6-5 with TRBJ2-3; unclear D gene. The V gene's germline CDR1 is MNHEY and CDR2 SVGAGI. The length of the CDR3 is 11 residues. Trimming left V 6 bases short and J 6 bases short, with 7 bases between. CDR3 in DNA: TGTGCCAGCAGGATAACTGATACGCAGTATTTT. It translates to CASRITDTQYF.

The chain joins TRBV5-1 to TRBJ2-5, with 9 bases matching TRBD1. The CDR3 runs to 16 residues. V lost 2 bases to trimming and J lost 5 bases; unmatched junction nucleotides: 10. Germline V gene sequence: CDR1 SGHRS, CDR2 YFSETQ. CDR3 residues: CASSFGRDRGEETQYF. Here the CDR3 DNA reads TGCGCCAGCAGCTTCGGCCGAGACAGGGGGGAGGAGACCCAGTACTTC.

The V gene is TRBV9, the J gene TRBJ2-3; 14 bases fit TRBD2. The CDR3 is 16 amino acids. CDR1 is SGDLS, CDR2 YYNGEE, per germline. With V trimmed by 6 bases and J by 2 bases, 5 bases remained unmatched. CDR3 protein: CASTGTSGGSTDTQYF. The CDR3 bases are TGTGCCAGCACAGGGACTAGCGGGGGTTCCACAGATACGCAGTATTTT.

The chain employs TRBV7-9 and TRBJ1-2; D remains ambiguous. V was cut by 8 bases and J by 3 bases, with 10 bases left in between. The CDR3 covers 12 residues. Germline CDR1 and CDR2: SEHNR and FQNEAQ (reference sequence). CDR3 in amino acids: CASPEGDYGYTF. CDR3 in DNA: TGTGCCAGCCCCGAGGGCGACTATGGCTACACCTTC.

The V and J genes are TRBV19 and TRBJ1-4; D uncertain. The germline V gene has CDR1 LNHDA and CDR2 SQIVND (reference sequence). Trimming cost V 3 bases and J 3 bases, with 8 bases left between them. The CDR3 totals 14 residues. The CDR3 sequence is CASSIKGANEKLFF. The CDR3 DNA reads TGTGCCAGTAGTATTAAAGGAGCTAATGAAAAACTGTTTTTT.

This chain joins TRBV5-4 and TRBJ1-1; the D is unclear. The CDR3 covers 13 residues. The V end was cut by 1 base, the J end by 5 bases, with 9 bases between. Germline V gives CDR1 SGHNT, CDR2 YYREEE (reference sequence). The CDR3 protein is CASSLYLETEAFF. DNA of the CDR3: TGTGCCAGCAGCTTGTATCTGGAGACTGAAGCTTTCTTT.

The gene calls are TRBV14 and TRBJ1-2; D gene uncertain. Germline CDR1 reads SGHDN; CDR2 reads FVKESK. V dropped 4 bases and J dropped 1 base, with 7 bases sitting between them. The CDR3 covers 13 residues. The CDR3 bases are TGTGCCAGCAGCCTAGCCCATAACTATGGCTACACCTTC. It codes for CASSLAHNYGYTF.

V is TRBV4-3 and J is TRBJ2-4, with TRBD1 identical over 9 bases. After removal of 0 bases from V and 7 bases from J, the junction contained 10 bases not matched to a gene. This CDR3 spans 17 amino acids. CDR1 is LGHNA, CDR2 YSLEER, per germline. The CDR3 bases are TGCGCCAGCAGCCAAGATCTCGGGACAGGGTCGTATAACATTCAGTACTTC. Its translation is CASSQDLGTGSYNIQYF.

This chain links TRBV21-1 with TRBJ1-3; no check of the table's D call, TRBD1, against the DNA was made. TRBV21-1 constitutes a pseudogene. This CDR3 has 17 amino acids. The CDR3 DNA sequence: TGTGCCAGCAGCAATCGGCACAGGGTGGTCTCTCGAAACACCATATATTTT. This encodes CASSNRHRVVSRNTIYF.

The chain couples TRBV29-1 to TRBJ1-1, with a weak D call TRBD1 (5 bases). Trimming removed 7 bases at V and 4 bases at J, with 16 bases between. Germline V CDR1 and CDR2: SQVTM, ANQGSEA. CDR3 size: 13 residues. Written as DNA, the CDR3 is TGCAGCGGCCGACGGGGGACCGGCACTGAAGCTTTCTTT. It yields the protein CSGRRGTGTEAFF.

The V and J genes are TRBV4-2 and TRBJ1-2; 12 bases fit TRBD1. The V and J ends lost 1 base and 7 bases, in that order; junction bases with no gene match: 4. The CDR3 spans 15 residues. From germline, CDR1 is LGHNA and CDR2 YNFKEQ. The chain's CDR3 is CASSQGGQGAPGYTF. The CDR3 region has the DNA TGTGCCAGCAGCCAAGGGGGACAGGGGGCGCCTGGCTACACCTTC.

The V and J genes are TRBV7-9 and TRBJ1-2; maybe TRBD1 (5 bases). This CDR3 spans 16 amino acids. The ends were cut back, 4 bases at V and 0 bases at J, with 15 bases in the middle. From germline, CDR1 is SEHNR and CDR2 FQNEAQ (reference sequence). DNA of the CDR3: TGTGCCAGCAGCTCCCCGCCCCGGGGGGCTAACTATGGCTACACCTTC. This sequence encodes CASSSPPRGANYGYTF.

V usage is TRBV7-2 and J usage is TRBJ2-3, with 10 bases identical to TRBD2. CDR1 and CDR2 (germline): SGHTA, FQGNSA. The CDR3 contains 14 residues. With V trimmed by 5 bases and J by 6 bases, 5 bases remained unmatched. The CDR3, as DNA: TGTGCCAGCAGCCAAGCGGGGGGGATGGATACGCAGTATTTT. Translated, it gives CASSQAGGMDTQYF.